This paragraph covers one T cell receptor beta chain sequence. Its antigen remains unidentified. PCR used 60 Vbeta primers and 13 Jbeta primers. Measured with immunoSEQ multiplex PCR; TCRdb has only the in-frame clones, and not every one. Seen here are about 210,000 clones, over 60% observed once, and the top ten hold roughly 1.9%. The data belong to a study of cytomegalovirus exposure and HLA in healthy donors. Study-level background: Across more than 350 genotyped donors, 81% landed in the Caucasian-associated ancestry cluster. Study findings and constraints: Most TCR sequences were seen very rarely across donors, but some public TCRs occurred in many. The study put 160 or so TCR beta chains on its list as cytomegalovirus-associated. An analysis that came later showed most CMV-associated TCR beta chains appearing HLA-restricted.

This CDR3 is built from 18 residues. The J segment lost 1 base and the V segment lost 3 bases, leaving 12 bases of the junction unmatched. Germline assignment: CDR1 KGHSH and CDR2 LQKENI. The chain is built from TRBV18 and TRBJ1-5; 7 bases line up with TRBD1. The TCR sequence derives from a male donor in good health and CMV-seronegative. Sequenced sample: PBMCs. The CDR3 here is CASSPSRQGAGSNQPQHF. The CDR3 bases are TGTGCCAGCTCACCTAGTAGACAGGGAGCTGGAAGCAATCAGCCCCAGCATTTT.